The T cell receptor (beta chain) described here comes from a study of T cell repertoires in cytomegalovirus infection (dated by TCRdb to about 2019). A note on the overall study: Recently identified HLA-C-restricted CMV epitopes, whose presentation resists viral immunomodulation, were targeted by peptide stimulations together with well-studied HLA-B-restricted epitopes. Donor HLA type was relevant to the analysis, because carriage of CMV infection together with the matching HLA type was indicated by public TCR beta signatures. Overall study results and their limits: Cumulative frequency of public TCR beta family members discriminated carriers of CMV infection plus the relevant HLA type in this cohort and an independent 352-donor cohort. The ex vivo response was dominated by HLA-C-restricted CMV-specific TCR beta clonotypes, which also provided the single most frequent clonotype in two of eight donors.

Data came from an Illumina HiSeq 1500. TCRdb reprocessing: public reads trimmed at Q25 with fastp, clones called with MiXCR, in-frame beta chains kept. CDR3 protein duplicates are merged, each entry listing the most common genes and DNA. The sample table lists around 95,000 distinct CDR3 sequences, about 31% of them with a count of one. Clones ranked in the top ten supply approximately 71% of the sample. Reading the label with the study, this specimen's treatment or condition is: in vitro stimulation with specific CMV peptide epitopes to enrich CMV-specific T cells. V lost 4 bases and J lost 0 bases; the stretch between them is 11 bases long. CDR1 and CDR2 are drawn from the germline V gene (reference sequence): SGHKS, YYEKEE. The CDR3 runs 15 amino acids, cysteine and phenylalanine included. Just the 45-base CDR3 DNA is kept, in frame starting at base 1. Many counts were recorded for this clonotype. Its antigen has not been determined. Within one base of it there is no much larger clone, and no base qualities were kept.

Sequences were derived from CD8+ T cells from cultured PBMCs, sampled from culture after CMV antigen stimulation. The receptor comes from a human donor in good health (CMV status not recorded). Some clones in this sample may be carry-over from other donors' samples. The V gene is TRBV5-5 and the J gene is TRBJ2-1, with TRBD2 as a weak D call on 5 bases. This receptor has the CDR3 CASSPSGSSYNEQFF. The sequenced DNA: TGTGCCAGCAGCCCATCGGGGAGCTCCTACAATGAGCAGTTCTTC.